One T cell receptor (beta chain) is described in this entry. Participants' own reports of clinical history determined their cohort assignment. V was clipped by 4 bases and J by 4 bases, with 11 bases between them. From germline, CDR1 is MNHNY and CDR2 SVGAGI (reference sequence). The CDR3 consists of 14 residues. In the study's own analysis: Scientists estimated how many nucleated cells there were by amplifying reference gene primers. Assay: immunoSEQ multiplex PCR; the TCRdb copy retains only in-frame clones and omits some. V, J and clone size were drawn from that table, and D and trimming were deduced from the DNA. The sample has about 480,000 clones, roughly 90% seen once. The data were taken from a study of blood T cell repertoires in COVID-19. Across the study: Donors in the United States, Italy and Spain gave samples during acute or convalescent COVID-19.

V gene TRBV6-6 combines with J gene TRBJ1-5; the D gene is possibly TRBD1 (6 bases). Input material: PBMCs or T cells enriched from blood (not recorded which). The origin of this receptor is a woman aged 40 to 49 who had recovered from COVID-19. The CDR3 reads CASSLFGQNQPQHF. CDR3 nucleotide sequence: TGTGCCAGCAGTTTGTTTGGACAGAATCAGCCCCAGCATTTT.